These 16 T cell receptor beta chains originate from one sample sequenced in a study of PD-L1 blockade in urothelial cancer. Time point specified: peripheral blood 6 weeks after treatment start. Generated by immunoSEQ multiplex PCR, the TCRdb table keeps only in-frame clones and is missing some. The profile covers approximately 110,000 clones, with 85% to 95% appearing a single time and about 4% taken by the ten largest. The input for sequencing was PBMCs, taken around atezolizumab (anti-PD-L1) treatment. The receptors derive from a man aged 60 to 75 with urothelial cancer.

The chain carries TRBV19 and TRBJ1-2, with 8 bases lining up with TRBD1. The trim removed 3 bases at V and 7 bases at J, leaving 7 bases unmatched. Germline values: CDR1 LNHDA, CDR2 SQIVND (reference sequence). The length of the CDR3 is 14 residues. The CDR3 loop reads CASSIQGALAGYTF. DNA of the CDR3: TGTGCCAGTAGTATCCAGGGGGCTCTGGCTGGCTACACCTTC.

The gene calls are TRBV5-1 and TRBJ2-5; weak D call: TRBD1 (7 bases). CDR1 and CDR2 from the germline V gene are SGHRS and YFSETQ. The CDR3 loop spans 14 amino acids. The V and J ends lost 3 bases and 1 base respectively, with 10 bases between them. CDR3 sequence reads: CASSWGDSQETQYF. CDR3 DNA: TGCGCCAGCAGCTGGGGGGACAGCCAAGAGACCCAGTACTTC.

The V call is TRBV6-5, the J call TRBJ2-3; 8 bases match TRBD1. This CDR3 spans 15 amino acids. Trimming cost V 5 bases and J 4 bases; bases outside gene matches: 8. The germline gives CDR1 MNHEY, CDR2 SVGAGI. CDR3 loop: CASSRSGGDADTQYF. The CDR3 DNA reads TGTGCCAGCAGTCGTTCAGGGGGCGACGCAGATACGCAGTATTTT.

The V and J genes are TRBV7-2 and TRBJ2-3, with a possible D match to TRBD2 (5 bases). V dropped 4 bases and J dropped 1 base, with 12 bases sitting between them. Germline CDR1 is SGHTA and CDR2 is FQGNSA. The CDR3 spans 15 residues. Here the CDR3 reads CASSSQGRGTDTQYF. The CDR3 nucleotides read TGTGCCAGCAGCTCCCAAGGGCGGGGCACAGATACGCAGTATTTT.

The V and J genes are TRBV7-9 and TRBJ1-6, with D hard to call. V lost 7 bases, J lost 7 bases, and 5 bases lay in between. There are 11 residues in the CDR3. CDR1 and CDR2 (germline): SEHNR, FQNEAQ (reference sequence). DNA for the CDR3: TGTGCCAGCACCCCGAATTCACCCCTCCACTTT. Translated: CASTPNSPLHF.

The J gene is TRBJ2-2, the V gene TRBV18; weak D call: TRBD2 (5 bases). The germline V gene encodes CDR1 KGHSH and CDR2 LQKENI. Trimming removed 4 bases from V and 4 bases from J, with 13 bases in between. This CDR3 is 15 amino acids long. CDR3 amino acids: CASSQEESRTGELFF. CDR3 in DNA: TGTGCCAGCTCACAGGAGGAAAGCCGCACCGGGGAGCTGTTTTTT.

The genes are TRBV15 and TRBJ2-1; the D is unclear. Germline loops: CDR1 LNHNV, CDR2 YYDKDF (reference sequence). The CDR3 runs 14 residues. Trimming removed 0 bases at V and 7 bases at J, with 10 bases between. CDR3 residues: CATSRDNLANEQFF. The DNA of the CDR3 is TGTGCCACCAGCAGAGATAATTTGGCAAATGAGCAGTTCTTC.

The chain has TRBV5-8 and TRBJ2-3; 9 bases agree with TRBD1. The junction had 9 bases not matched to a gene; V was cut back by 4 bases and J by 3 bases. CDR1 and CDR2 (germline): SGHTS, YDEGEE. This CDR3 comprises 16 residues. Here the CDR3 DNA reads TGTGCCAGCAGCGAAATACAGGGGGCTTGGACAGATACGCAGTATTTT. Amino acids: CASSEIQGAWTDTQYF.

The rearrangement links TRBV9 to TRBJ1-2; D is uncertain. Between the trimmed V and J ends, which lost 2 bases and 2 bases, there was a span of 10 bases. Germline assignment: CDR1 SGDLS and CDR2 YYNGEE. The CDR3 is 14 residues long. The CDR3 sequence: CASSVGQANYGYTF. The CDR3 DNA is TGTGCCAGCAGCGTGGGCCAGGCCAACTATGGCTACACCTTC.

The gene calls are TRBV10-3 and TRBJ2-7; 8 nucleotides match TRBD2. V lost 2 bases, J lost 0 bases, and 3 bases stayed unmatched. CDR1 and CDR2 from the germline V gene are ENHRY and SYGVKD. The CDR3 runs 15 residues. This CDR3 is CAISETSGSSYEQYF. The CDR3 DNA reads TGTGCCATCAGTGAGACCAGCGGGAGCTCCTACGAGCAGTACTTC.

The rearrangement links TRBV30 to TRBJ2-7, with 7 bases lining up with TRBD2. From germline, CDR1 is GTSNPN and CDR2 SVGIG (reference sequence). Trimming cost V 2 bases and J 0 bases; bases outside gene matches: 4. The CDR3 length is 14 residues. The CDR3 sequence: CAWSLRGSSYEQYF. The CDR3 nucleotides are TGTGCCTGGAGTCTGCGGGGGAGCTCCTACGAGCAGTACTTC.

The gene calls are TRBV10-3 and TRBJ1-5, with D tentatively TRBD1 (6 bases). CDR3 length: 14 amino acids. Germline CDR1 ENHRY, CDR2 SYGVKD. Trimming left V 0 bases short and J 6 bases short, with 9 bases between. This CDR3 reads CAISESQGPQPQHF. Written as DNA, the CDR3 is TGTGCCATCAGTGAGTCGCAGGGGCCTCAGCCCCAGCATTTT.

This chain connects TRBV5-6 to TRBJ2-5, with D possibly TRBD2 on 5 matching bases. This CDR3 is 17 amino acids long. In germline, CDR1 is SGHDT, CDR2 YYEEEE. The V end lost 3 bases, the J end lost 1 base, and 19 bases lay between the germline ends. The CDR3 DNA follows: TGTGCCAGCAGCTCCCTTTATGCGGAGCGGAGCCAAGAGACCCAGTACTTC. This gives the protein CASSSLYAERSQETQYF.

The chain employs TRBV13 and TRBJ2-1; 7 bases align to TRBD2. The CDR3 covers 16 residues. Germline CDR1 is PRHDT and CDR2 is FYEKMQ (reference sequence). The trim removed 2 bases at V and 10 bases at J, leaving 14 bases unmatched. This CDR3 reads CASSLFAGAPGGEQFF. The DNA for the CDR3 is TGTGCCAGCAGCTTATTCGCGGGAGCCCCAGGTGGCGAGCAGTTCTTC.

The chain links TRBV19 to TRBJ1-2; tentatively, D is TRBD1 (5 bases). Germline CDR1 is LNHDA and CDR2 is SQIVND (reference sequence). The V end was cut by 5 bases, the J end by 8 bases, with 27 bases between. This CDR3 has 17 residues. Written as DNA, the CDR3 is TGTGCCAGTAGTCCTACCTCCACAGGTTCCCGACTGGGAGGCTACACCTTC. Its translation: CASSPTSTGSRLGGYTF. Combining the CDR3 with reference TRBV19 and TRBJ1-2 gives the whole variable domain DGGITQSPKYLFRKEGQNVTLSCEQNLNHDAMYWYRQDPGQGLRLIYYSQIVNDFQKGDIAEGYSVSREKKESFPLTVTSAQKNPTAFYLCASSPTSTGSRLGGYTFGSGTRLTVV.

V is TRBV11-2 and J is TRBJ2-1; D possibly corresponds to TRBD2 (5 bases). Deletions cut 2 bases from V and 0 bases from J, with 8 bases between. The CDR3 is 15 residues long. Germline lookup yields CDR1 SGHAT and CDR2 FQNNGV. The CDR3 reads CASSLLATSYNEQFF. DNA for the CDR3: TGTGCCAGCAGCTTATTAGCGACCTCCTACAATGAGCAGTTCTTC.